This record concerns one T cell receptor (beta chain) sequence. TCRdb analysed the PCR reads with MiXCR anew, one entry per CDR3 protein. The sample includes tens of thousands of distinct CDR3 sequences, roughly half of them seen just once. The sample comes from a study of CD4 and CD8 cells across lung adenocarcinoma regions. Germline loops: CDR1 MNHEY, CDR2 SMNVEV (reference sequence). CDR3 length: 15 amino acids. Localized lung adenocarcinoma, a non-small cell lung cancer, affected the donors. The clonotype comes from a female donor with lung adenocarcinoma. The CD4 and CD8 labels of this study may be unreliable. The chain recombines TRBV27 with TRBJ2-3; weak D call: TRBD2 (6 bases). The J call is doubtful: the DNA matches TRBJ2-7 better. The sample comprised CD8+ T cells from the center of a lung tumor. The CDR3 loop is CAGGTGGSGPDTQYF. The DNA of the CDR3 is TGTGCCGGCGGTACCGGGGGTAGCGGCCCAGATACGCAGTACTTC.